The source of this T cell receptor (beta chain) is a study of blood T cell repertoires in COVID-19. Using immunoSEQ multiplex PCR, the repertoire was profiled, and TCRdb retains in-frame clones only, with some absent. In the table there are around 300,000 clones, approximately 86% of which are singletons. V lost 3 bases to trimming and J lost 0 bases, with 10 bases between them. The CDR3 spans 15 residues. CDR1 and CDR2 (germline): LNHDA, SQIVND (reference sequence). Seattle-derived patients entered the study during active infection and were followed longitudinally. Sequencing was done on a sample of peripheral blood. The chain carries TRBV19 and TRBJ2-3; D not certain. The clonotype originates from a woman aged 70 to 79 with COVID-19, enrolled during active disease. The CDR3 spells CASSILAVSTDTQYF. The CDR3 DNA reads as TGTGCCAGTAGTATCTTGGCAGTAAGCACAGATACGCAGTATTTT.